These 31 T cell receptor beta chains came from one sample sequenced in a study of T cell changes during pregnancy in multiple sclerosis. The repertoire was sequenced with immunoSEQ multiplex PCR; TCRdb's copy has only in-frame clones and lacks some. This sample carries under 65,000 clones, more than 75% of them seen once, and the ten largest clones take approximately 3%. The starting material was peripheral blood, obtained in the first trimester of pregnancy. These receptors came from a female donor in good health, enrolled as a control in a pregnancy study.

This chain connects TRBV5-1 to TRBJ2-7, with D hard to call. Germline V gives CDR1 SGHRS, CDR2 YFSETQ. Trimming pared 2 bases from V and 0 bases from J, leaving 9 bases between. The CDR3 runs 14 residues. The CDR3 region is CASSFGTSSYEQYF. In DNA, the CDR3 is TGCGCCAGCAGCTTTGGCACCAGCTCCTACGAGCAGTACTTC.

The CDR3 DNA is TGTGCCAGCATCGGGAGGACGGGTACATCAGGGACCCAGTACTTC. Translation: CASIGRTGTSGTQYF. The V and J genes are TRBV6-1 and TRBJ2-5; 7 bases are shared with TRBD2. Per germline, CDR1 MNHNS and CDR2 SASEGT. Losses at the gene ends were 7 bases for V and 7 bases for J; bases not matched to a gene: 15. This CDR3 spans 15 amino acids.

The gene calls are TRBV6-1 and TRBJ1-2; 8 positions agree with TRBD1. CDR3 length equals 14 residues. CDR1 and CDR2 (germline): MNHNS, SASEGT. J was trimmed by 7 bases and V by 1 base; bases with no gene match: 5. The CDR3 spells CASSEGGTGPGYTF. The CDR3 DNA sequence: TGTGCCAGCAGTGAAGGAGGGACAGGCCCTGGCTACACCTTC.

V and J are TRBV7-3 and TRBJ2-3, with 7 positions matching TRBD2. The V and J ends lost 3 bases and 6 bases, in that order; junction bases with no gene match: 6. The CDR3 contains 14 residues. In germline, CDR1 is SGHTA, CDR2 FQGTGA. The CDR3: CASSFRGREDTQYF. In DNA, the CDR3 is TGTGCCAGCAGCTTCCGTGGGAGGGAGGATACGCAGTATTTT.

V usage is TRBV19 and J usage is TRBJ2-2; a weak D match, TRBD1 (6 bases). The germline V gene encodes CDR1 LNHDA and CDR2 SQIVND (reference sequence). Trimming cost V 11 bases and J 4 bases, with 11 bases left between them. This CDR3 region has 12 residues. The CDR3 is CASGTSTGELFF. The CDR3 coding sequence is TGTGCCTCCGGGACATCCACCGGGGAGCTGTTTTTT.

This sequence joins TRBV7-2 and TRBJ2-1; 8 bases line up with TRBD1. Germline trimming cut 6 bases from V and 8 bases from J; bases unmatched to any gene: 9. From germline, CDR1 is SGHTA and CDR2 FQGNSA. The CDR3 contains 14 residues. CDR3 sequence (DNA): TGTGCCAGCAGTCCAAGACAGGGGTGGGATGAGCAGTTCTTC. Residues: CASSPRQGWDEQFF.

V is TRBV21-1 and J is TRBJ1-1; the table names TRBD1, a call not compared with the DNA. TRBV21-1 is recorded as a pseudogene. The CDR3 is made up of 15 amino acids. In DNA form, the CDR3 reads TGTGCCAGCAGCCCTAGGACATGGGGACAACTTGAAGCTTTCTTT. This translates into CASSPRTWGQLEAFF.

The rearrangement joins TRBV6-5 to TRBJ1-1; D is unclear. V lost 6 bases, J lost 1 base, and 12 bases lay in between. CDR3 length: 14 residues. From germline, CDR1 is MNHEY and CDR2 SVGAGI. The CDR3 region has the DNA TGTGCCAGCAGACCCCTTGCAGAGAACACTGAAGCTTTCTTT. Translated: CASRPLAENTEAFF.

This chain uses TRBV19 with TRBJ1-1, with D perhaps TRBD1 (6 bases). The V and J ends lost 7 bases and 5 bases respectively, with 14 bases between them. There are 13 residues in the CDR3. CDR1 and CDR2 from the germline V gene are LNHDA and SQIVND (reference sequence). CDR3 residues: CASTPGRGTEAFF. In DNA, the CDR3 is TGTGCCAGTACCCCTGGCAGGGGTACTGAAGCTTTCTTT.

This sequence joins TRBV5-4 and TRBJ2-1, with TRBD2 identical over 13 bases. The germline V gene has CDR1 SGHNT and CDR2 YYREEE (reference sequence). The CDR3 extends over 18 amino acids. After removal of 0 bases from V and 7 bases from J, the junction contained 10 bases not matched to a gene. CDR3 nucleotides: TGTGCCAGCAGCTTGGCCGGATCCCTGGGACTAGCGGGGAATGAGCAGTTCTTC. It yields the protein CASSLAGSLGLAGNEQFF.

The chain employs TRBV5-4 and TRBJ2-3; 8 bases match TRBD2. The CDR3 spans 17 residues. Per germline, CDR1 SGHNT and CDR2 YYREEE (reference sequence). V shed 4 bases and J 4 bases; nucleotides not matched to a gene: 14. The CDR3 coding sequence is TGTGCCAGCAGCCCGAGAAAAAGCGGGAGAGTCGCAGATACGCAGTATTTT. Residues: CASSPRKSGRVADTQYF.

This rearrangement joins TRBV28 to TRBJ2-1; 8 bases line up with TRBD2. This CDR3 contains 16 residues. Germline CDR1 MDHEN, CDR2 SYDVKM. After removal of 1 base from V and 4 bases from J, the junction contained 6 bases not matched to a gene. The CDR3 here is CASSLYVLADYNEQFF. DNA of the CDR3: TGTGCCAGCAGTTTATACGTACTAGCGGATTACAATGAGCAGTTCTTC.

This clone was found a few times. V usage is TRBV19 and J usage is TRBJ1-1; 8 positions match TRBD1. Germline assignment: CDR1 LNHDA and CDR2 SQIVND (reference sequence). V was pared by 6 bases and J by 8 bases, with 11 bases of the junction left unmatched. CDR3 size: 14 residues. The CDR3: CASSFGDRKAEAFF. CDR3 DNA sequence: TGTGCCAGTAGCTTCGGGGACAGGAAGGCAGAAGCTTTCTTT.

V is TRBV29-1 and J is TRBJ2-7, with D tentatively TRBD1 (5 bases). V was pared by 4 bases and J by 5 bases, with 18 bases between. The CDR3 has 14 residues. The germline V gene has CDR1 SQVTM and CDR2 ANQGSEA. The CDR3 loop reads CSVAGLNPLDEQYF. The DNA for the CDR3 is TGCAGCGTTGCAGGGTTAAACCCGCTTGACGAGCAGTACTTC.

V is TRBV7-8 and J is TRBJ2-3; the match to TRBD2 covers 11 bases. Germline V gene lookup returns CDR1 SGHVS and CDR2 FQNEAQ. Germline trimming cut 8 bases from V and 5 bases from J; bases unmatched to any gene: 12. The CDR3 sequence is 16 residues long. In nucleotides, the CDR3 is TGTGCCAGCGACCTGGCGGTAGCGGGGGGGTTAGATACGCAGTATTTT. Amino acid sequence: CASDLAVAGGLDTQYF.

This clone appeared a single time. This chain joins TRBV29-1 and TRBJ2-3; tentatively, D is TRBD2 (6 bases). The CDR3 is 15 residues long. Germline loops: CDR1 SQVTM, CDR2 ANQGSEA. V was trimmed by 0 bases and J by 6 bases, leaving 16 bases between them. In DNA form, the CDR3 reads TGCAGCGTTGAAGATCGGAGGGGCCGAGCCGATACGCAGTATTTT. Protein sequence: CSVEDRRGRADTQYF.

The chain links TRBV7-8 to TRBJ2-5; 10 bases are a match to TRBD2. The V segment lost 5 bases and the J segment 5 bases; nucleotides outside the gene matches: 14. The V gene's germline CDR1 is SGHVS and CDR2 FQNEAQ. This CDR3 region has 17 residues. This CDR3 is CASSPPGVSGGTETQYF. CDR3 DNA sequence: TGTGCCAGCAGCCCACCAGGGGTTAGCGGGGGGACGGAGACCCAGTACTTC. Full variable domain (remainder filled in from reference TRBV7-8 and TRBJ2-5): GAGVSQSPRYKVAKRGQDVALRCDPISGHVSLFWYQQALGQGPEFLTYFQNEAQLDKSGLPSDRFFAERPEGSVSTLKIQRTQQEDSAVYLCASSPPGVSGGTETQYFGPGTRLLVL.

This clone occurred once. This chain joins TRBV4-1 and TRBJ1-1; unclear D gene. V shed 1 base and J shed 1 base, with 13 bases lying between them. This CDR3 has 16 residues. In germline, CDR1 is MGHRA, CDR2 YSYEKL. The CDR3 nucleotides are TGCGCCAGCAGCCAAGGTTCGGTACCTACGAACACTGAAGCTTTCTTT. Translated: CASSQGSVPTNTEAFF.

The DNA for the CDR3 is TGTGCCAGCAGGTCTCCGGAACTAGCGGCCCCCTACAATGAGCAGTTCTTC. Its protein is CASRSPELAAPYNEQFF. The chain carries TRBV2 and TRBJ2-1, with 8 bases fitting TRBD2. Trimming removed 6 bases from V and 2 bases from J; junction bases left unmatched: 12. In germline, CDR1 is SNHLY, CDR2 FYNNEI. The CDR3 runs 17 residues.

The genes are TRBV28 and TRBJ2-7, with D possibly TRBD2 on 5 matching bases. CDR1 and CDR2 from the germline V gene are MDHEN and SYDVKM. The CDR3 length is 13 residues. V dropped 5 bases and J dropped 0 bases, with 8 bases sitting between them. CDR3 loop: CASSTSDSYEQYF. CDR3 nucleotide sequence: TGTGCCAGCAGTACTAGTGACTCCTACGAGCAGTACTTC.

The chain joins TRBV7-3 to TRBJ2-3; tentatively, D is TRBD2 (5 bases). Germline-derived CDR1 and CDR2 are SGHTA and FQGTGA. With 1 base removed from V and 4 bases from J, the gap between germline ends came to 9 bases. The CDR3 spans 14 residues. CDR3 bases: TGTGCCAGCAGCTTAAACCAGCGGTCAGATACGCAGTATTTT. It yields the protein CASSLNQRSDTQYF.

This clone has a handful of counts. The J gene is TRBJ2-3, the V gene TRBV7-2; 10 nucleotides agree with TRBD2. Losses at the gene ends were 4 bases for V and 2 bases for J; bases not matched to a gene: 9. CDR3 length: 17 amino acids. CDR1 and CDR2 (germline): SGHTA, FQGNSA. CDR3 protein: CASSSTPGTSATDTQYF. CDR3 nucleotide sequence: TGTGCCAGCAGCTCTACCCCCGGGACTAGCGCCACAGATACGCAGTATTTT. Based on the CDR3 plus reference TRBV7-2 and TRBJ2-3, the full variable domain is GAGVSQSPSNKVTEKGKDVELRCDPISGHTALYWYRQSLGQGLEFLIYFQGNSAPDKSGLPSDRFSAERTGGSVSTLTIQRTQQEDSAVYLCASSSTPGTSATDTQYFGPGTRLTVL.

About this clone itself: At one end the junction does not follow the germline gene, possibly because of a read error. In nucleotides, the CDR3 is TGCGCCAGCACCCCCGGGACAGGCTCCTTCAATGAGCAGTTCTTC. Its protein product is CASTPGTGSFNEQFF. V is TRBV4-1 and J is TRBJ2-1; TRBD1 matches 8 bases. CDR3 length equals 15 residues. The germline gives CDR1 MGHRA, CDR2 YSYEKL.

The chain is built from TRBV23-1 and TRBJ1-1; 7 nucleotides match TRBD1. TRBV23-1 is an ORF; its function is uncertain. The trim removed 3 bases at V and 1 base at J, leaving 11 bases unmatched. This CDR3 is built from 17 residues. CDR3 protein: CASSQGSLTGRNTEAFF. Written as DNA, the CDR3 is TGCGCCAGCAGTCAGGGGTCCCTGACAGGGAGGAACACTGAAGCTTTCTTT.

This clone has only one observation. This chain's CDR3 is CASSRSNRGLYEQYF. The CDR3 region has the DNA TGTGCCAGCAGTCGATCTAACAGGGGGCTCTACGAGCAGTACTTC. The chain employs TRBV6-5 and TRBJ2-7; 9 bases match TRBD1. The length of the CDR3 is 15 residues. V shed 5 bases, J shed 3 bases, and the junction held 8 bases outside the gene matches. CDR1 is MNHEY, CDR2 SVGAGI, per germline.

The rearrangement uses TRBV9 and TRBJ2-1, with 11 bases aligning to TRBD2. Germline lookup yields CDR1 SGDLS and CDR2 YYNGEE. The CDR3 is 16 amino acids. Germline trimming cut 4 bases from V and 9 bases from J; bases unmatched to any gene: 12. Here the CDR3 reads CASSSSLAGGLPEQFF. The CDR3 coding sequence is TGTGCCAGCAGCTCATCATTAGCGGGGGGGCTTCCTGAGCAGTTCTTC.

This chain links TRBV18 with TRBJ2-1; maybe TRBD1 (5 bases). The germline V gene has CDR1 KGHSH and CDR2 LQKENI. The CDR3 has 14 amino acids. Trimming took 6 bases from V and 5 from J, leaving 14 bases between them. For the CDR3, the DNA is TGTGCCAGCTCGGTAAGACAGCAGGACAATGAGCAGTTCTTC. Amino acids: CASSVRQQDNEQFF.

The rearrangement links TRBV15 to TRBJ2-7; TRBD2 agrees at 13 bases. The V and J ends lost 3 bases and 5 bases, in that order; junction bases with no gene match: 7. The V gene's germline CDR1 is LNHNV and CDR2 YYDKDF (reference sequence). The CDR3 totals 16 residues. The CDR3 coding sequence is TGTGCCACCAGCAGGGGACTAGCGGGGAGCCTGGACGAGCAGTACTTC. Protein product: CATSRGLAGSLDEQYF.

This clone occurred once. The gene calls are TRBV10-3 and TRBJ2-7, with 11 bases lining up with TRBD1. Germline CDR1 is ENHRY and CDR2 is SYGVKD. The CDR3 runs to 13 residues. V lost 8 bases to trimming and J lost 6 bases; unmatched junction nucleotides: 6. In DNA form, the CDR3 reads TGTGCCATCGCCGGACAGGGGGCTGGCGAGCAGTACTTC. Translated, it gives CAIAGQGAGEQYF.

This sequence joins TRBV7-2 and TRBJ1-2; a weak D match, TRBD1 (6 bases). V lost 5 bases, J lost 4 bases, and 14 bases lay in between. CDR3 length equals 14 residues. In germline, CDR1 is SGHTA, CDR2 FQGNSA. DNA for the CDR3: TGTGCCAGCAGCCGTCAGGGGTACAGCTATGGCTACACCTTC. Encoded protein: CASSRQGYSYGYTF.

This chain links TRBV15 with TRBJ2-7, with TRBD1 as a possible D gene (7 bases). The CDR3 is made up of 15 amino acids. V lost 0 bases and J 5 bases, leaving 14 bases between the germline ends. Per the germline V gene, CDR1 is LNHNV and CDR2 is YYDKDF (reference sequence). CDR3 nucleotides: TGTGCCACCAGCAGAGATCAACAGGGGAGGAACGAGCAGTACTTC. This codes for CATSRDQQGRNEQYF. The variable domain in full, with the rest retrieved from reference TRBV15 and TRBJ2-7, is DAMVIQNPRYQVTQFGKPVTLSCSQTLNHNVMYWYQQKSSQAPKLLFHYYDKDFNNEADTPDNFQSRRPNTSFCFLDIRSPGLGDTAMYLCATSRDQQGRNEQYFGPGTRLTVT.